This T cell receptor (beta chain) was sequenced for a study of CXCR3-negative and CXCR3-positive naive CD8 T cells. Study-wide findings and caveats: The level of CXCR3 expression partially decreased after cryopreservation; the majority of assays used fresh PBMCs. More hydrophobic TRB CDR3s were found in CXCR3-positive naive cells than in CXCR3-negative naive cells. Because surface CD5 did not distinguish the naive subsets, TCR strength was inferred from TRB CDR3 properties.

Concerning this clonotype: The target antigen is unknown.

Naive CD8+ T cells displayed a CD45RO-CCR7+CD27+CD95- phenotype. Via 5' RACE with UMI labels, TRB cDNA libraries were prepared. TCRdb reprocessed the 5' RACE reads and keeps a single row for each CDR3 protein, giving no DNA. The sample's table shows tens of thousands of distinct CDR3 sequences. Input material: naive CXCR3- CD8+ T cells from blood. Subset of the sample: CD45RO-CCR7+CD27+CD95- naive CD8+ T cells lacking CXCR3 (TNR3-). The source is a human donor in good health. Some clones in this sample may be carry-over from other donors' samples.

The CDR3: CAWSVLQGAHEQYF. This chain uses TRBV30 with TRBJ2-7; TCRdb indicates TRBD1, and absent DNA this call remains unverified. The CDR3 runs to 14 residues. Looked up from germline, CDR1 is GTSNPN and CDR2 is SVGIG (reference sequence). The whole variable domain, remainder taken from reference TRBV30 and TRBJ2-7, is SQTIHQWPATLVQPVGSPLSLECTVEGTSNPNLYWYRQAAGRGLQLLFYSVGIGQISSEVPQNLSASRPQDRQFILSSKKLLLSDSGFYLCAWSVLQGAHEQYFGPGTRLTVT.